What follows are 21 T cell receptor beta chains derived from one specimen sequenced in a study of response to subunit inactivated influenza vaccine. One entry per CDR3 protein results from TCRdb running MiXCR on the RT-PCR reads. The sample has about 580,000 distinct CDR3 sequences, 12% to 15% seen once. The input for sequencing was PBMCs from blood, taken 12 days after vaccination. Every receptor here comes from a man aged 50-59 years who received an inactivated influenza vaccine.

This clonotype was recorded at least ten times. One junction end does not reproduce the germline sequence, and a read error may be involved. This chain uses TRBV5-1 with TRBJ2-2; 7 positions agree with TRBD1. Looked up from germline, CDR1 is SGHRS and CDR2 is YFSETQ. CDR3 size: 14 residues. The DNA of the CDR3 is TGTGCCAGCTCATCTACAGGGGACACCGGGGAGCTGTTTTTT. As protein: CASSSTGDTGELFF.

The chain combines TRBV5-4 with TRBJ2-4; 7 nucleotides match TRBD2. The CDR3 consists of 19 residues. V shed 2 bases and J 1 base; nucleotides not matched to a gene: 15. The V gene's germline CDR1 is SGHNT and CDR2 YYREEE (reference sequence). CDR3 bases: TGTGCCAGCAGCTTCGGTAGGGAGGGCGGGAATCGCGCCAAAAACATTCAGTACTTC. It codes for CASSFGREGGNRAKNIQYF.

This chain uses TRBV12-3 or TRBV12-4 with TRBJ1-4; D unresolved. The CDR3 runs to 11 residues. V dropped 5 bases and J dropped 13 bases, with 11 bases sitting between them. CDR3 protein: CASSKAGRLFF. The CDR3 DNA is TGTGCCAGCAGTAAAGCCGGGAGACTGTTTTTT.

By frequency in the sample, this clonotype is medium-sized. This chain uses TRBV20-1 with TRBJ1-1; D may be TRBD1 (6 bases). The CDR3 has 15 amino acids. V lost 1 base and J 4 bases, leaving 16 bases between the germline ends. Germline CDR1 DFQATT, CDR2 SNEGSKA (reference sequence). CDR3 sequence: CSARATEGVGTEAFF. Written as DNA, the CDR3 is TGCAGTGCTAGAGCGACTGAGGGGGTAGGCACTGAAGCTTTCTTT.

This clonotype has only a few counts. CDR3 DNA: TGTGCCAGCAGCTTAGTCGCTAGGCAAGAGACCCAGTACTTC. As protein: CASSLVARQETQYF. The chain carries TRBV7-9 and TRBJ2-5, with D unresolved. V was shortened by 1 base and J by 2 bases, with 8 bases between the two germline ends. The germline gives CDR1 SEHNR, CDR2 FQNEAQ (reference sequence). The CDR3 totals 14 residues.

This clonotype was counted between two and nine times. The CDR3 here is CASRGEGFSYEQYF. The CDR3 region has the DNA TGTGCCAGCAGAGGGGAGGGCTTCTCCTACGAGCAGTACTTC. The chain has TRBV6-1 and TRBJ2-7, with 7 nucleotides matching TRBD2. This CDR3 comprises 14 residues. Per the germline V gene, CDR1 is MNHNS and CDR2 is SASEGT. Trimming removed 6 bases from V and 0 bases from J; junction bases left unmatched: 5.

This clonotype was found a few times. The V call is TRBV30, the J call TRBJ2-1, with 9 bases fitting TRBD1. With V trimmed by 8 bases and J by 4 bases, 0 bases remained unmatched. The CDR3 covers 11 residues. Germline V gene lookup returns CDR1 GTSNPN and CDR2 SVGIG (reference sequence). CDR3 amino acids: CAGQGYNEQFF. The CDR3 coding sequence is TGTGCCGGACAGGGGTACAATGAGCAGTTCTTC.

Ten or more counts support this clonotype. This chain joins TRBV27 and TRBJ2-2, with 7 bases aligning to TRBD2. Germline CDR1 is MNHEY and CDR2 is SMNVEV (reference sequence). The CDR3 is 15 residues long. Trimming removed 7 bases from V and 5 bases from J; junction bases left unmatched: 10. The CDR3 protein is CASTYGGEGTGELFF. Here the CDR3 DNA reads TGTGCCAGCACATATGGGGGGGAAGGAACCGGGGAGCTGTTTTTT.

In regard to this clonotype: One end of the junction varies from germline; a read error may be responsible. The gene calls are TRBV12-3 or TRBV12-4 and TRBJ2-7; maybe TRBD1 (5 bases). The CDR3 is 11 amino acids. CDR3 nucleotides: TGTGCCAGCACCTTGGAAGGGGCAGTACACTTC. Amino acids: CASTLEGAVHF.

This clonotype showed up just a few times. The rearrangement uses TRBV7-2 and TRBJ2-3; D is uncertain. V was shortened by 0 bases and J by 2 bases, with 9 bases between the two germline ends. The CDR3 length is 15 residues. Looked up from germline, CDR1 is SGHTA and CDR2 is FQGNSA. CDR3 loop: CASSLAAAITDTQYF. Written as DNA, the CDR3 is TGTGCCAGCAGCTTAGCGGCAGCTATCACAGATACGCAGTATTTT.

The V call is TRBV10-3, the J call TRBJ2-1, with TRBD2 as a possible D gene (6 bases). Germline V CDR1 and CDR2: ENHRY, SYGVKD. CDR3 size: 17 residues. Between the trimmed V and J ends, which lost 6 bases and 5 bases, there was a span of 23 bases. The CDR3 bases are TGTGCCATCAGCCCTCCCCTATTGGGGACTTCAGACAATGAGCAGTTCTTC. The encoded protein is CAISPPLLGTSDNEQFF.

The V call is TRBV12-3 or TRBV12-4, the J call TRBJ1-4; perhaps TRBD1 as D (6 bases). Trimming removed 7 bases at V and 11 bases at J, with 11 bases between. CDR3 size: 11 residues. CDR3 sequence (DNA): TGTGCCAGCAAAGGGGGAGACAAACTGTTTTTT. It translates to CASKGGDKLFF.

The chain has TRBV27 and TRBJ1-3; D remains unclear. This CDR3 contains 15 residues. Germline values: CDR1 MNHEY, CDR2 SMNVEV (reference sequence). The ends were cut back, 5 bases at V and 2 bases at J, with 13 bases in the middle. The DNA of the CDR3 is TGTGCCAGCAGTCCCAGCGCGAATACTGGAAACACCATATATTTT. Residues: CASSPSANTGNTIYF.

The chain combines TRBV29-1 with TRBJ2-4; D might be TRBD1 or TRBD2, each matching 6 bases. Trimming took off 4 bases at V and 9 bases at J, with 16 bases between the two ends. The CDR3 is 13 residues long. Looked up from germline, CDR1 is SQVTM and CDR2 is ANQGSEA. The CDR3 protein is CSVVLRRGGIQYF. DNA of the CDR3: TGCAGCGTTGTCCTTCGCAGGGGAGGCATTCAGTACTTC.

V gene TRBV19 combines with J gene TRBJ2-5; D possibly matches TRBD1 or TRBD2 (5 bases each). V was cut by 5 bases and J by 5 bases, with 12 bases left in between. In germline, CDR1 is LNHDA, CDR2 SQIVND (reference sequence). This CDR3 region has 13 residues. The CDR3 DNA reads as TGTGCCAGTAGTCCGGGACGAACGGAGACCCAGTACTTC. Translated: CASSPGRTETQYF.

This clonotype was detected only a few times. The chain joins TRBV29-1 to TRBJ2-7, with a weak D call TRBD2 (6 bases). CDR3 length equals 11 residues. With 4 bases removed from V and 4 bases from J, the gap between germline ends came to 8 bases. The germline V gene has CDR1 SQVTM and CDR2 ANQGSEA. The CDR3 is CSVVEGYEQYF. Here the CDR3 DNA reads TGCAGCGTTGTGGAGGGTTACGAGCAGTACTTC.

The table lists this clonotype with a few counts. This chain uses TRBV20-1 with TRBJ2-7; the match to TRBD1 covers 9 bases. The V and J ends lost 5 bases and 0 bases, in that order; junction bases with no gene match: 5. Germline-derived CDR1 and CDR2 are DFQATT and SNEGSKA (reference sequence). The CDR3 extends over 14 amino acids. CDR3 region: CSALDRGYSYEQYF. CDR3 nucleotide sequence: TGCAGTGCTCTGGACAGGGGCTACTCCTACGAGCAGTACTTC.

This clonotype appeared many times. The chain is built from TRBV12-3 or TRBV12-4 and TRBJ1-2; TRBD1 aligns across 9 bases. The CDR3 spans 15 residues. J gave up 6 bases and V 5 bases, and 10 bases lay outside the gene matches. CDR3: CASSAYRDRVHGYTF. CDR3 bases: TGTGCCAGCAGTGCTTACAGGGACAGGGTTCATGGCTACACCTTC.

This clonotype occurred a few times. The chain has TRBV5-4 and TRBJ1-6; D is perhaps TRBD1 (5 bases). The ends were cut back, 0 bases at V and 10 bases at J, with 8 bases in the middle. The germline V gene has CDR1 SGHNT and CDR2 YYREEE (reference sequence). The CDR3 contains 13 residues. This CDR3 is CASSLVGASPLHF. The CDR3 DNA is TGTGCCAGCAGCTTGGTTGGGGCATCACCCCTCCACTTT.

This clonotype came up many times. J is TRBJ2-7 and V is TRBV12-3 or TRBV12-4; 10 nucleotides line up with TRBD1. Losses at the gene ends were 5 bases for V and 6 bases for J; bases not matched to a gene: 4. This CDR3 has 13 amino acids. CDR3 bases: TGTGCCAGCAGTCGAGGACAGGGGGGCGAGCAGTACTTC. As protein: CASSRGQGGEQYF.

This rearrangement joins TRBV28 to TRBJ2-6, with TRBD2 matching over 7 bases. V gave up 7 bases and J gave up 0 bases; unmatched junction bases: 6. The germline gives CDR1 MDHEN, CDR2 SYDVKM. The CDR3 sequence is 16 residues long. The CDR3 nucleotides are TGTGCCAGCAACCTAGGGACTATCTCTGGGGCCAACGTCCTGACTTTC. The encoded protein is CASNLGTISGANVLTF.